The rows below give T cell receptor beta chains drawn from one sample of a study of breast tumors, draining lymph nodes, adjacent tissues. TCRdb redid the calling of the multiplex PCR reads with MiXCR, one entry per CDR3 protein. The repertoire has 200,000 to 250,000 distinct CDR3 sequences, around 34% of them found once; the top ten carry approximately 3.7%. Source material: axillary lymph node tissue. These TCRs come from a female donor with breast cancer. Some clones in this sample may be carry-over from other donors' samples. CDR3s include the opening cysteine and the closing phenylalanine or tryptophan. D genes are given only for firm matches. Clone size is not always given. Where it is, it says once, few, many or a class for expanded clones.

d_call j_call clone_size v_call cdr3_aa cdr3_nt
. TRBJ1-1 . TRBV5-1 CASSLVGDDTEAFF TGCGCCAGCAGCTTGGTAGGGGACGACACTGAAGCTTTCTTT
TRBD2 TRBJ2-5 many TRBV6-6 CASSSHTGGKTQYF TGTGCCAGCAGTTCCCATACGGGAGGAAAGACCCAGTACTTC
TRBD1 TRBJ2-3 . TRBV3-1 CASSLSQGLSTDTQYF TGTGCCAGCAGCCTCTCACAGGGGTTGAGCACAGATACGCAGTATTTT
. TRBJ1-5 many TRBV7-2 CASSPSLGKGQPQHF TGTGCCAGCAGCCCCAGCCTGGGAAAGGGCCAGCCCCAGCATTTT
. TRBJ2-6 many TRBV24-1 CATPSGNSGANVLTF TGTGCCACGCCTTCAGGGAACTCTGGGGCCAACGTCCTGACTTTC
. TRBJ2-2 many TRBV24-1 CATSDLRQEELFF TGTGCCACCAGTGATTTGAGACAAGAGGAGCTGTTTTTT
. TRBJ1-5 many TRBV4-1 CASSQDQASNQPQHF TGCGCCAGCAGCCAAGATCAGGCGAGCAATCAGCCCCAGCATTTT
TRBD2 TRBJ2-5 many TRBV3-1 CASSQGLARMIKETQYF TGTGCCAGCAGCCAAGGACTAGCGCGCATGATCAAAGAGACCCAGTACTTC
. TRBJ2-6 . TRBV12-5 CASGFHGLTF TGTGCTAGTGGTTTCCACGGACTGACTTTC
TRBD2 TRBJ2-1 many TRBV20-1 CSASGGAFTYNEQFF TGCAGTGCTAGCGGGGGGGCCTTTACTTACAATGAGCAGTTCTTC
. TRBJ1-6 many TRBV15 CATSRDFQGRSPLHF TGTGCCACCAGCAGAGATTTTCAGGGAAGGTCACCCCTCCACTTT
TRBD1 TRBJ1-1 . TRBV6-5 CASSGQGGRTEAFF TGCGCCAGCAGCGGACAGGGGGGTAGAACTGAAGCTTTCTTT
. TRBJ2-2 . TRBV27 CASSRPVGELFF TGTGCCAGCAGCCGCCCGGTCGGGGAGCTGTTTTTT
. TRBJ2-3 many TRBV12-5 CASGFGPPSTDTQYF TGTGCTAGTGGTTTTGGGCCTCCCAGCACAGATACGCAGTATTTT
. TRBJ1-1 few TRBV25-1 CASSHQANTEAFF TGTGCCAGCAGTCATCAGGCGAACACTGAAGCTTTCTTT
. TRBJ2-5 . TRBV7-9 CASSLQGGHQPPHHF TGTGCCAGCAGCCTGCAGGGGGGCCACCAGCCCCCCCATCACTTC
. TRBJ2-7 many TRBV4-3 CASSPSAGGSYEQYF TGCGCCAGCAGCCCCAGCGCCGGGGGTTCCTACGAGCAGTACTTC
. TRBJ2-6 . TRBV25-1 CASSESQGTPGANVLTF TGTGCCAGCAGTGAAAGCCAGGGGACCCCTGGGGCCAACGTCCTGACTTTC
. TRBJ2-3 many TRBV7-3 CASSLMSASTDTQYF TGTGCCAGCAGCTTAATGTCCGCTAGCACAGATACGCAGTATTTT